This entry is about one T cell receptor beta chain. Sequenced by immunoSEQ multiplex PCR; TCRdb stores in-frame clones only, minus some. The table records some 10,000 clones, about 84% of them present only once. The sample belongs to a study of follicular helper T cells after annual influenza vaccination. This CDR3 is 19 amino acids long. The V gene's germline CDR1 is LGHNA and CDR2 YSLEER. Losses at the gene ends were 0 bases for V and 5 bases for J; bases not matched to a gene: 17. The chain recombines TRBV4-3 with TRBJ2-7, with 9 bases that match TRBD2. This clonotype was sampled from an adult who received the influenza vaccine. The material was CXCR5- memory CD4+ T cells sorted from blood, obtained 6 weeks after influenza vaccination. CDR3 amino acids: CASSQDLSRGGNFLHEQYF. The CDR3 DNA reads TGCGCCAGCAGCCAAGACCTCTCGCGGGGGGGCAATTTTCTCCACGAGCAGTACTTC.